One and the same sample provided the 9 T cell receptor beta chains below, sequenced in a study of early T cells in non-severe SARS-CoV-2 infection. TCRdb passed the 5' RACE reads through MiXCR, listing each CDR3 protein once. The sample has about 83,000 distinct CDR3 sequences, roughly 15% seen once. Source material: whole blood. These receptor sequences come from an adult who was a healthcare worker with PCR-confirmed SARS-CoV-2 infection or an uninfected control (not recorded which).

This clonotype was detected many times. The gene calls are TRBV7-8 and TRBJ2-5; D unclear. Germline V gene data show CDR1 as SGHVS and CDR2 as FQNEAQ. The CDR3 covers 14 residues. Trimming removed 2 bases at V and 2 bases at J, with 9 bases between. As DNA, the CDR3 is TGTGCCAGCAGCTTAATAGGGAAACAAGAGACCCAGTACTTC. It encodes CASSLIGKQETQYF.

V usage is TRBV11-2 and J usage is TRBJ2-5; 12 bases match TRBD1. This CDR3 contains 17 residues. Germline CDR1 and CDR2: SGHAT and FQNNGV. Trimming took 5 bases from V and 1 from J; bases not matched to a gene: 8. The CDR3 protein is CASSTGQGARRQETQYF. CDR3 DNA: TGTGCCAGCAGCACGGGACAGGGGGCTAGACGCCAAGAGACCCAGTACTTC.

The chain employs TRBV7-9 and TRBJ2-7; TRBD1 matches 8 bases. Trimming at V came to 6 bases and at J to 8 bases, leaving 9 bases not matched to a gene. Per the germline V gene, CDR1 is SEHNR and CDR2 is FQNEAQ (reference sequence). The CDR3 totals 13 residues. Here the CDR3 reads CASRKDRATQQYF. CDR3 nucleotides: TGTGCCAGCAGGAAGGACAGGGCCACTCAGCAGTACTTC. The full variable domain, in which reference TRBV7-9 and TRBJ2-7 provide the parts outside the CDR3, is DTGVSQNPRHKITKRGQNVTFRCDPISEHNRLYWYRQTLGQGPEFLTYFQNEAQLEKSRLLSDRFSAERPKGSFSTLEIQRTEQGDSAMYLCASRKDRATQQYFGPGTRLTVT.

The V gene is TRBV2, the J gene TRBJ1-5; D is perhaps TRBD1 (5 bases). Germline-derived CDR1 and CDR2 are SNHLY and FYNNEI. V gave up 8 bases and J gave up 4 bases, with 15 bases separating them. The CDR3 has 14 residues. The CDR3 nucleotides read TGTGCCAGCGGGGGTGGCGGAAGAAATCAGCCCCAGCATTTT. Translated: CASGGGGRNQPQHF.

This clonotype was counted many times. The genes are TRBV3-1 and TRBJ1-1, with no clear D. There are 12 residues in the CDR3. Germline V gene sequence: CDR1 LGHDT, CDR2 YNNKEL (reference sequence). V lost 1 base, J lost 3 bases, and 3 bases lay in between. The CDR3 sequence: CASSQGDTEAFF. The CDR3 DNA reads TGTGCCAGCAGCCAAGGGGACACTGAAGCTTTCTTT.

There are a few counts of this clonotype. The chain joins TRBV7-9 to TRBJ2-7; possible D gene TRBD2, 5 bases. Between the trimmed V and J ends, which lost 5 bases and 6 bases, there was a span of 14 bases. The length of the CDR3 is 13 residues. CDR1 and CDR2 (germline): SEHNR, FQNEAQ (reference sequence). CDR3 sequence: CASSAVSASEQYF. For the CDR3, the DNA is TGTGCCAGCAGCGCGGTTAGCGCCTCCGAGCAGTACTTC.

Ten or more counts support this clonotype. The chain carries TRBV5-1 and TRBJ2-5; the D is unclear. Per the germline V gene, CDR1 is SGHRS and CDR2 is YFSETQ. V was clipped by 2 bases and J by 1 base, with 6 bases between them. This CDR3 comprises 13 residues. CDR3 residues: CASSFSAQETQYF. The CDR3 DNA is TGCGCCAGCAGCTTTTCGGCCCAAGAGACCCAGTACTTC.

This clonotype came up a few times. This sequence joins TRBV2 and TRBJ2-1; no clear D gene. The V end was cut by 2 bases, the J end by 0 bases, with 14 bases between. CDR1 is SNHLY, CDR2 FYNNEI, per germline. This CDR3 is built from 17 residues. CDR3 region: CASSEHPPPGSYNEQFF. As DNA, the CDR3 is TGTGCCAGCAGTGAACATCCCCCACCGGGCTCCTACAATGAGCAGTTCTTC.

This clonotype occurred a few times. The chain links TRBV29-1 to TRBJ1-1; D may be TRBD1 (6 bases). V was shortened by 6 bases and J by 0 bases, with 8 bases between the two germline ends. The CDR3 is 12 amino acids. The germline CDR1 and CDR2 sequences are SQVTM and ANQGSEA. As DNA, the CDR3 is TGCAGCGTACAGGGTATGAACACTGAAGCTTTCTTT. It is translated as CSVQGMNTEAFF.